The 7 T cell receptor beta chains given below trace back to one sample, sequenced in a study of blood T cells in healthy people across ages. PCR was performed a second time for about 7 to 12 cycles using a sample-barcoded 5' primer and a J-beta primer mix. TCRdb re-called the 5' RACE reads with MiXCR, one entry per CDR3 protein. The data contain 750,000 to 850,000 distinct CDR3 sequences, 25% of them singletons. These data also formed part of another study, on T cells of mothers and their children.

Source material: blood. These TCRs come from a boy aged 5-17 years in good health.

Turning to this clonotype: One end of the junction does not line up with germline, which may come from a read error. The rearrangement joins TRBV28 to TRBJ2-7; TRBD2 agrees at 8 bases. The germline gives CDR1 MDHEN, CDR2 SYDVKM. The CDR3 has 10 amino acids. The CDR3 loop is CVSGSKEQYF. For the CDR3, the DNA is TGCGTAAGCGGGAGTAAAGAGCAGTACTTC.

The J gene is TRBJ2-7, the V gene TRBV6-5; TRBD1 or TRBD2 may be the D gene (5 bases each). Germline-derived CDR1 and CDR2 are MNHEY and SVGAGI. CDR3 length: 16 residues. Trimming shortened V by 4 bases and J by 0 bases, and 16 bases separated the two germline ends. The CDR3 region is CASSSSGTVGSYEQYF. For the CDR3, the DNA is TGTGCCAGCAGTTCCTCCGGGACGGTGGGCTCCTACGAGCAGTACTTC.

This rearrangement joins TRBV7-3 to TRBJ2-2; D is unclear. Deletions cut 1 base from V and 7 bases from J, with 13 bases between. The germline V gene encodes CDR1 SGHTA and CDR2 FQGTGA. CDR3 length: 15 amino acids. The CDR3 DNA reads TGTGCCAGCAGCTTAAACTTTGTCGACGGCGGGGAGCTGTTTTTT. Amino acids: CASSLNFVDGGELFF.

The chain combines TRBV13 with TRBJ2-3, with TRBD2 identical over 10 bases. The CDR3 spans 16 residues. The germline V gene encodes CDR1 PRHDT and CDR2 FYEKMQ (reference sequence). Trimming at V came to 5 bases and at J to 6 bases, leaving 11 bases not matched to a gene. The CDR3 sequence: CASSTRAGGPADTQYF. The DNA for the CDR3 is TGTGCCAGCAGCACTCGAGCGGGAGGGCCGGCGGATACGCAGTATTTT.

The chain couples TRBV7-2 to TRBJ2-3, with TRBD2 identical over 8 bases. Germline V gene sequence: CDR1 SGHTA, CDR2 FQGNSA. CDR3 size: 15 residues. The V and J ends lost 5 bases and 7 bases, in that order; junction bases with no gene match: 11. The CDR3 DNA sequence: TGTGCCAGCAGCCAGGCGGCGGGGGGAGGGAATACGCAGTATTTT. This codes for CASSQAAGGGNTQYF.

The genes are TRBV20-1 and TRBJ2-1; 8 nucleotides align to TRBD2. CDR3 size: 14 residues. V lost 5 bases, J lost 10 bases, and 13 bases stayed unmatched. Per germline, CDR1 DFQATT and CDR2 SNEGSKA (reference sequence). As DNA, the CDR3 is TGCAGTGCTGGAAGGACTAGCCCCTTCGGGGAGCAGTTCTTC. Its protein product is CSAGRTSPFGEQFF.

This clonotype came up many times. The V gene is TRBV5-1, the J gene TRBJ2-1, with D possibly matching TRBD1 (6 bases). From germline, CDR1 is SGHRS and CDR2 YFSETQ. The CDR3 is made up of 17 amino acids. Trimming left V 3 bases short and J 0 bases short, with 16 bases between. CDR3 sequence: CASSSRTEIISYNEQFF. CDR3 in DNA: TGCGCCAGCAGCTCCAGGACAGAGATAATCTCCTACAATGAGCAGTTCTTC.